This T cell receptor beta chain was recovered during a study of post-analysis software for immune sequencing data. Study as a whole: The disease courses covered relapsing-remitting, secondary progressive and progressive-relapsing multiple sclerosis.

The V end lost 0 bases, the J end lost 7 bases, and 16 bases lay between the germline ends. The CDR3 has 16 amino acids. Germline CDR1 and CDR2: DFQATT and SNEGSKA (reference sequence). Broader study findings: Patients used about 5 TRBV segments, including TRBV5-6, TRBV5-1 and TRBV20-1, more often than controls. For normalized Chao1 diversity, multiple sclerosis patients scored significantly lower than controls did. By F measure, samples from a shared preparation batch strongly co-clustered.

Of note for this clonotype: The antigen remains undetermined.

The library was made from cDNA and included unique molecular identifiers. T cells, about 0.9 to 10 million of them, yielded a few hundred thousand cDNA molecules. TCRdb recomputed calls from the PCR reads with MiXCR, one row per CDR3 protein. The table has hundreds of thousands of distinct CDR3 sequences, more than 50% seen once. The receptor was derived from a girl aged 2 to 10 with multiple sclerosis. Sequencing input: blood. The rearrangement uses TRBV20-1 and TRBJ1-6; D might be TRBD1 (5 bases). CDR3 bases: TGCAGTGCTAGAGATCCGGGGGGGAATAGGAATTCACCCCTCCACTTT. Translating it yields CSARDPGGNRNSPLHF.